This TCR beta chain was observed in a study of blood T cells in healthy people across ages. The study isolated at least 6.5 million PBMCs from each sample. The CDR3 has 14 amino acids. Germline assignment: CDR1 SGHRS and CDR2 YFSETQ. The V and J ends lost 3 bases and 6 bases respectively, with 15 bases between them. General study findings and limits: Both naive CD4+ cell counts and diversity were greater in long-lived donors than in aged donors. The unknown donor CMV status may have confounded expanded clonotype changes.

The use of a sample-barcoded 5' primer and a J-beta primer mix characterized a second PCR of 7 to 11 cycles. Each cDNA molecule was tagged by a template-switch adaptor with 12 random nucleotides. In TCRdb, the 5' RACE reads were re-called with MiXCR into one record per CDR3 protein. The sample records under 1,000,000 distinct CDR3 sequences, around 36% being singletons. This clonotype was detected a few times. Its antigen is unknown. The sequence was collected from a man between 18 and 29 years old in good health. The source material was blood. The gene calls are TRBV5-1 and TRBJ1-1; D unresolved. The CDR3 sequence: CASSSRRGRAEAFF. In nucleotides, the CDR3 is TGCGCCAGCAGCTCCCGCCGCGGGCGCGCTGAAGCTTTCTTT.